The 28 T cell receptor beta chains below were found in one sample sequenced in a study of blood T cells in healthy people across ages. The authors ran a second PCR of about 7 to 11 cycles using a sample-barcoded 5' primer and a J-beta primer mix. TCRdb passed the 5' RACE reads through MiXCR, listing each CDR3 protein once. The data show approximately 1.5 million distinct CDR3 sequences, around 40% seen once. The specimen sequenced was blood. The receptor set was obtained from a woman aged 18-29 years in good health.

V and J are TRBV20-1 and TRBJ2-1; 8 bases are a match to TRBD2. CDR3 length equals 15 residues. Germline V gene lookup returns CDR1 DFQATT and CDR2 SNEGSKA (reference sequence). J gave up 6 bases and V 3 bases, and 10 bases lay outside the gene matches. CDR3 sequence (DNA): TGCAGTGCTAGTGATGCGGGAGGATTCGGCAATGAGCAGTTCTTC. It yields the protein CSASDAGGFGNEQFF.

V usage is TRBV20-1 and J usage is TRBJ2-3; D gene unclear. The germline CDR1 and CDR2 sequences are DFQATT and SNEGSKA (reference sequence). V lost 3 bases and J 2 bases, leaving 9 bases between the germline ends. The CDR3 sequence is 13 residues long. The CDR3 bases are TGCAGTGCTAGGCCCGGGTACACAGATACGCAGTATTTT. Translation gives CSARPGYTDTQYF.

In this sample, this clonotype turned up many times. One end of the junction varies from germline; a read error may be responsible. V gene TRBV12-3 or TRBV12-4 combines with J gene TRBJ2-3; 7 bases fit TRBD2. The CDR3 runs 13 residues. DNA for the CDR3: TGCGCCAGCAGCCAGAGCGGGGCAGATACGCAGTATTTT. Translating gives CASSQSGADTQYF.

This clonotype occurred once. V and J are TRBV6-5 and TRBJ1-1; tentatively, D is TRBD1 (5 bases). CDR1 MNHEY and CDR2 SVGAGI come from the germline V gene. V gave up 5 bases and J gave up 1 base, with 8 bases separating them. The CDR3 contains 13 residues. CDR3 sequence (DNA): TGTGCCAGCAGTGACAGCCGGAACACTGAAGCTTTCTTT. It specifies CASSDSRNTEAFF.

This chain uses TRBV9 with TRBJ2-5, with TRBD2 matching over 8 bases. The V gene's germline CDR1 is SGDLS and CDR2 YYNGEE. The V and J ends lost 3 bases and 1 base, in that order; junction bases with no gene match: 8. The CDR3 extends over 16 amino acids. CDR3 DNA sequence: TGTGCCAGCAGCGGGTACGGCGGGGGGTTCCAAGAGACCCAGTACTTC. Amino acids: CASSGYGGGFQETQYF.

This clonotype appeared a few times. This chain connects TRBV4-2 to TRBJ2-5, with TRBD2 identical over 11 bases. The J segment lost 1 base and the V segment lost 4 bases, leaving 5 bases of the junction unmatched. Looked up from germline, CDR1 is LGHNA and CDR2 is YNFKEQ. The CDR3 totals 16 residues. Here the CDR3 DNA reads TGTGCCAGCAGCCCCCAGGGGACTAGCGGCCAAGAGACCCAGTACTTC. Protein sequence: CASSPQGTSGQETQYF.

This clonotype was counted only a few times. The chain is built from TRBV7-9 and TRBJ2-4; the D gene is possibly TRBD1 (5 bases). The DNA end is a closer match to TRBJ2-7, so the J assignment may be wrong. CDR3 length: 13 amino acids. Germline V gene lookup returns CDR1 SEHNR and CDR2 FQNEAQ (reference sequence). CDR3 protein: CASSLEGQYEQYF. The CDR3, as DNA: TGTGCCAGCAGCTTAGAAGGACAATACGAGCAGTACTTC.

The chain joins TRBV2 to TRBJ1-2; D is unclear. This CDR3 is built from 13 residues. Between the trimmed V and J ends, which lost 4 bases and 4 bases, there was a span of 10 bases. Per the germline V gene, CDR1 is SNHLY and CDR2 is FYNNEI. CDR3 protein: CASSGGNSYGYTF. CDR3 DNA sequence: TGTGCCAGCAGTGGTGGCAACTCCTATGGCTACACCTTC. Filled out from reference TRBV2 and TRBJ1-2, the complete variable domain reads EPEVTQTPSHQVTQMGQEVILRCVPISNHLYFYWYRQILGQKVEFLVSFYNNEISEKSEIFDDQFSVERPDGSNFTLKIRSTKLEDSAMYFCASSGGNSYGYTFGSGTRLTVV.

This sequence joins TRBV4-2 and TRBJ2-1, with TRBD1 matching over 9 bases. Germline lookup yields CDR1 LGHNA and CDR2 YNFKEQ. J gave up 7 bases and V 10 bases, and 14 bases lay outside the gene matches. The CDR3 totals 15 residues. CDR3 DNA sequence: TGTGCCACTTGGGCCGGACAGGGGATAGGGAATGAGCAGTTCTTC. Its translation: CATWAGQGIGNEQFF.

This clonotype was recorded a few times. The genes are TRBV12-3 or TRBV12-4 and TRBJ2-5; TRBD1 aligns across 9 bases. This CDR3 has 15 amino acids. The trim removed 5 bases at V and 4 bases at J, leaving 8 bases unmatched. CDR3 residues: CASSQRQGVGETQYF. The CDR3 bases are TGTGCCAGCAGTCAAAGACAGGGGGTAGGAGAGACCCAGTACTTC.

The chain is built from TRBV28 and TRBJ2-1, with D perhaps matching TRBD2 (6 bases). The DNA end favors TRBJ2-7, so the J call may be wrong. Per germline, CDR1 MDHEN and CDR2 SYDVKM. The CDR3 consists of 16 residues. In DNA, the CDR3 is TGTGCCAGCAGTTTAGCCCGCGGGGTGGGGTACAATGAGCAGTACTTC. It translates to CASSLARGVGYNEQYF.

The chain carries TRBV5-1 and TRBJ1-1; the match to TRBD1 covers 8 bases. CDR3 size: 18 residues. V shed 2 bases and J 3 bases; nucleotides not matched to a gene: 15. Germline CDR1 and CDR2: SGHRS and YFSETQ. CDR3 nucleotides: TGCGCCAGCAGCTTAAAGCCACCTCGTCCGACAGGGGACACTGAAGCTTTCTTT. Amino acids: CASSLKPPRPTGDTEAFF.

The sample holds a few counts of this clonotype. The V call is TRBV3-1, the J call TRBJ1-1; D unclear. This CDR3 is 14 amino acids long. Germline CDR1 LGHDT, CDR2 YNNKEL (reference sequence). The V gene lost 1 base and the J gene lost 8 bases, with 14 bases spanning the gap. Here the CDR3 reads CASSQGEARAEAFF. CDR3 in DNA: TGTGCCAGCAGCCAAGGGGAAGCTAGGGCGGAAGCTTTCTTT.

The chain uses TRBV7-2 and TRBJ2-3, with 8 bases matching TRBD2. Germline V gene data show CDR1 as SGHTA and CDR2 as FQGNSA. J was trimmed by 12 bases and V by 5 bases; bases with no gene match: 10. The CDR3 sequence is 13 residues long. CDR3 coding DNA: TGTGCCAGCAGCCGACAACTAGCGGCCCCACAGTATTTT. It yields the protein CASSRQLAAPQYF.

The chain carries TRBV20-1 and TRBJ2-1, with 7 bases identical to TRBD2. The junction had 4 bases not matched to a gene; V was cut back by 3 bases and J by 2 bases. Germline V CDR1 and CDR2: DFQATT, SNEGSKA (reference sequence). This CDR3 is 14 amino acids long. The DNA for the CDR3 is TGCAGTGCTAGCGGCGCGGGGGCCTACAATGAGCAGTTCTTC. Protein product: CSASGAGAYNEQFF.

The chain combines TRBV6-2 or TRBV6-3 with TRBJ2-1, with 13 bases that match TRBD2. This CDR3 contains 13 residues. V was pared by 5 bases and J by 13 bases, with 5 bases of the junction left unmatched. Germline CDR1 and CDR2: MNHEY and SVGEGT. CDR3 loop: CASSTGTSGKQFF. CDR3 nucleotides: TGTGCCAGCAGTACCGGGACTAGCGGGAAACAGTTCTTC.

This clonotype was counted only a few times. V usage is TRBV7-2 and J usage is TRBJ1-6; D is perhaps TRBD1 (5 bases). V was trimmed by 5 bases and J by 7 bases, leaving 15 bases between them. This CDR3 is built from 15 residues. Looked up from germline, CDR1 is SGHTA and CDR2 is FQGNSA. CDR3 nucleotides: TGTGCCAGCAGCGGCAGGGCTGTGTACAATTCACCCCTCCACTTT. This translates into CASSGRAVYNSPLHF.

Remarks on this clonotype: An end of the junction does not agree with germline; a read error may underlie this. This chain links TRBV6-2 or TRBV6-3 with TRBJ2-1; 10 bases are a match to TRBD2. The CDR3 has 16 amino acids. Germline CDR1 MNHEY, CDR2 SVGEGT. CDR3 DNA sequence: TGTGCCAGCAGACGGACTAGCGGATCATCCTACAAGGAGCAGTTCTTC. It specifies CASRRTSGSSYKEQFF.

DNA for the CDR3: TGTGCCAGCAGTTACAGCGGGAGGGCCAAAGAGCAGTACTTC. It specifies CASSYSGRAKEQYF. The chain recombines TRBV6-5 with TRBJ2-7; 10 bases are a match to TRBD2. Germline values: CDR1 MNHEY, CDR2 SVGAGI. This CDR3 has 14 residues. The trim removed 2 bases at V and 7 bases at J, leaving 5 bases unmatched.

This clonotype was found a few times. CDR3 in amino acids: CASSPAPGQGRTEAFF. The CDR3 DNA reads TGTGCCAGCAGCCCAGCCCCGGGACAGGGCCGCACTGAAGCTTTCTTT. The J gene is TRBJ1-1, the V gene TRBV7-9; 9 nucleotides line up with TRBD1. CDR3 length: 16 residues. Trimming took 5 bases from V and 4 from J; bases not matched to a gene: 11. Germline V gives CDR1 SEHNR, CDR2 FQNEAQ (reference sequence). Full variable domain (outside the CDR3, taken from reference TRBV7-9 and TRBJ1-1): DTGVSQNPRHKITKRGQNVTFRCDPISEHNRLYWYRQTLGQGPEFLTYFQNEAQLEKSRLLSDRFSAERPKGSFSTLEIQRTEQGDSAMYLCASSPAPGQGRTEAFFGQGTRLTVV.

In DNA form, the CDR3 reads TGCAGTGCTTGCACCAGGAACACTGAAGCTTTCTTT. Its protein product is CSACTRNTEAFF. The rearrangement uses TRBV20-1 and TRBJ1-1; D gene ambiguous. The CDR3 spans 12 residues. V gave up 5 bases and J gave up 1 base, with 8 bases separating them. Germline lookup yields CDR1 DFQATT and CDR2 SNEGSKA (reference sequence).

V and J are TRBV5-6 and TRBJ2-1; D is ambiguous. CDR3 length equals 18 residues. CDR1 and CDR2 from the germline V gene are SGHDT and YYEEEE. V lost 2 bases and J 0 bases, leaving 18 bases between the germline ends. This CDR3 reads CASSFDWGLTSSYNEQFF. CDR3 bases: TGTGCCAGCAGCTTTGATTGGGGATTAACAAGCTCCTACAATGAGCAGTTCTTC.

The chain is built from TRBV20-1 and TRBJ2-3; tentatively, D is TRBD1 (6 bases). This CDR3 contains 15 residues. Germline V gives CDR1 DFQATT, CDR2 SNEGSKA (reference sequence). V was shortened by 0 bases and J by 4 bases, with 14 bases between the two germline ends. The CDR3: CSARDYGKGADTQYF. The CDR3 DNA reads TGCAGTGCTAGAGATTATGGGAAGGGGGCAGATACGCAGTATTTT.

The gene calls are TRBV7-2 and TRBJ2-1, with D possibly called TRBD1 or TRBD2 (6 bases each). Trimming pared 7 bases from V and 7 bases from J, leaving 20 bases between. Germline CDR1 is SGHTA and CDR2 is FQGNSA. This CDR3 comprises 15 residues. The CDR3 DNA follows: TGTGCCAGCATCATCGGGGGCGGGGTCCAGAATGAGCAGTTCTTC. Its translation: CASIIGGGVQNEQFF.

This clonotype was counted between two and nine times. The CDR3 sequence: CASGTNQETQYF. In nucleotides, the CDR3 is TGTGCCAGCGGGACTAACCAAGAGACCCAGTACTTC. The chain recombines TRBV10-3 with TRBJ2-5, with TRBD2 matching 7 bases. This CDR3 is built from 12 residues. Trimming took 10 bases from V and 0 from J; bases not matched to a gene: 2. The germline V gene encodes CDR1 ENHRY and CDR2 SYGVKD.

The CDR3 DNA reads as TGCAGTGCTAGAGTCCCCGGACAGGGTAACGGCAATCAGCCCCAGCATTTT. Its translation is CSARVPGQGNGNQPQHF. This chain connects TRBV20-1 to TRBJ1-5; 8 nucleotides align to TRBD1. After removal of 1 base from V and 2 bases from J, the junction contained 10 bases not matched to a gene. CDR3 length: 17 residues. CDR1 is DFQATT, CDR2 SNEGSKA, per germline (reference sequence).

This clonotype was seen a handful of times. V is TRBV20-1 and J is TRBJ2-1; D may correspond to TRBD1 or TRBD2 (5 bases each). Germline V gene data show CDR1 as DFQATT and CDR2 as SNEGSKA (reference sequence). The CDR3 is made up of 14 amino acids. V was pared by 0 bases and J by 8 bases, with 14 bases between. The CDR3 coding sequence is TGCAGTGCTAGAGATCGGGTGGGGCGGGATGAGCAGTTCTTC. Its translation is CSARDRVGRDEQFF.

The J gene is TRBJ1-5, the V gene TRBV25-1; D is ambiguous. The germline gives CDR1 MGHDK, CDR2 SYGVNS. V was clipped by 2 bases and J by 0 bases, with 17 bases between them. This CDR3 has 18 residues. CDR3 DNA: TGTGCCAGCAGTGAAACCGAGATTACACCTTATAGCAATCAGCCCCAGCATTTT. Its translation: CASSETEITPYSNQPQHF.